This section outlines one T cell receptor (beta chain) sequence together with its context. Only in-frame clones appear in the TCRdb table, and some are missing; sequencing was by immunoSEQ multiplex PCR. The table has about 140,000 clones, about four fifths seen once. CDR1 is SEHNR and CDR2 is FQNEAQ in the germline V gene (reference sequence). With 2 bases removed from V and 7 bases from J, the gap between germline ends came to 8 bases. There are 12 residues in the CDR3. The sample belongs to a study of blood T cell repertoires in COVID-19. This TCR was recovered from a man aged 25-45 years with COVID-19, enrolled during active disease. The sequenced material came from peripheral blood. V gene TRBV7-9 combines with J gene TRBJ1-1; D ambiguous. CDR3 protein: CASSLLESEAFF. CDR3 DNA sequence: TGTGCCAGCAGCTTATTGGAGAGTGAAGCTTTCTTT.